The TCR beta chain under discussion was sequenced for a study of memory CD4+ T cells and cytomegalovirus serostatus. Study-wide background: Healthy Belgian adult donors included 9 or 10 CMV-positive and some 25 CMV-negative people. Study-wide results and caveats: Repertoires predicted CMV serostatus with median bootstrapped AUC of roughly 0.95. Each of 67 CMV-associated TCRbeta sequences occurred in one to five individuals.

Per the original data handling: After removing out-of-frame reads, over 2 million distinct TCRbeta sequences remained. Measured with immunoSEQ multiplex PCR; TCRdb has only the in-frame clones, and not every one. That table supplies the V and J calls and clone size; D and trimming were determined from the DNA. The sample has approximately 61,000 clones, roughly 80% seen once. As regards this clone: The antigen is undetermined.

The sort gate was single viable CD3+CD4+CD8-CD45RO+ cells for memory CD4+ T cells. The sample consisted of memory CD4+ T cells from blood. The origin of this receptor is an adult in good health and CMV-seronegative. Some clones in this sample may be carry-over from other donors' samples.

The CDR3 region is CASSEFTPSGRWDYEQYF. The CDR3 region has the DNA TGTGCCAGCAGTGAATTTACCCCTAGCGGGAGGTGGGACTACGAGCAGTACTTC. The genes are TRBV6-1 and TRBJ2-7; 11 bases line up with TRBD2. With V trimmed by 2 bases and J by 3 bases, 12 bases remained unmatched. The CDR3 contains 18 residues. Looked up from germline, CDR1 is MNHNS and CDR2 is SASEGT.